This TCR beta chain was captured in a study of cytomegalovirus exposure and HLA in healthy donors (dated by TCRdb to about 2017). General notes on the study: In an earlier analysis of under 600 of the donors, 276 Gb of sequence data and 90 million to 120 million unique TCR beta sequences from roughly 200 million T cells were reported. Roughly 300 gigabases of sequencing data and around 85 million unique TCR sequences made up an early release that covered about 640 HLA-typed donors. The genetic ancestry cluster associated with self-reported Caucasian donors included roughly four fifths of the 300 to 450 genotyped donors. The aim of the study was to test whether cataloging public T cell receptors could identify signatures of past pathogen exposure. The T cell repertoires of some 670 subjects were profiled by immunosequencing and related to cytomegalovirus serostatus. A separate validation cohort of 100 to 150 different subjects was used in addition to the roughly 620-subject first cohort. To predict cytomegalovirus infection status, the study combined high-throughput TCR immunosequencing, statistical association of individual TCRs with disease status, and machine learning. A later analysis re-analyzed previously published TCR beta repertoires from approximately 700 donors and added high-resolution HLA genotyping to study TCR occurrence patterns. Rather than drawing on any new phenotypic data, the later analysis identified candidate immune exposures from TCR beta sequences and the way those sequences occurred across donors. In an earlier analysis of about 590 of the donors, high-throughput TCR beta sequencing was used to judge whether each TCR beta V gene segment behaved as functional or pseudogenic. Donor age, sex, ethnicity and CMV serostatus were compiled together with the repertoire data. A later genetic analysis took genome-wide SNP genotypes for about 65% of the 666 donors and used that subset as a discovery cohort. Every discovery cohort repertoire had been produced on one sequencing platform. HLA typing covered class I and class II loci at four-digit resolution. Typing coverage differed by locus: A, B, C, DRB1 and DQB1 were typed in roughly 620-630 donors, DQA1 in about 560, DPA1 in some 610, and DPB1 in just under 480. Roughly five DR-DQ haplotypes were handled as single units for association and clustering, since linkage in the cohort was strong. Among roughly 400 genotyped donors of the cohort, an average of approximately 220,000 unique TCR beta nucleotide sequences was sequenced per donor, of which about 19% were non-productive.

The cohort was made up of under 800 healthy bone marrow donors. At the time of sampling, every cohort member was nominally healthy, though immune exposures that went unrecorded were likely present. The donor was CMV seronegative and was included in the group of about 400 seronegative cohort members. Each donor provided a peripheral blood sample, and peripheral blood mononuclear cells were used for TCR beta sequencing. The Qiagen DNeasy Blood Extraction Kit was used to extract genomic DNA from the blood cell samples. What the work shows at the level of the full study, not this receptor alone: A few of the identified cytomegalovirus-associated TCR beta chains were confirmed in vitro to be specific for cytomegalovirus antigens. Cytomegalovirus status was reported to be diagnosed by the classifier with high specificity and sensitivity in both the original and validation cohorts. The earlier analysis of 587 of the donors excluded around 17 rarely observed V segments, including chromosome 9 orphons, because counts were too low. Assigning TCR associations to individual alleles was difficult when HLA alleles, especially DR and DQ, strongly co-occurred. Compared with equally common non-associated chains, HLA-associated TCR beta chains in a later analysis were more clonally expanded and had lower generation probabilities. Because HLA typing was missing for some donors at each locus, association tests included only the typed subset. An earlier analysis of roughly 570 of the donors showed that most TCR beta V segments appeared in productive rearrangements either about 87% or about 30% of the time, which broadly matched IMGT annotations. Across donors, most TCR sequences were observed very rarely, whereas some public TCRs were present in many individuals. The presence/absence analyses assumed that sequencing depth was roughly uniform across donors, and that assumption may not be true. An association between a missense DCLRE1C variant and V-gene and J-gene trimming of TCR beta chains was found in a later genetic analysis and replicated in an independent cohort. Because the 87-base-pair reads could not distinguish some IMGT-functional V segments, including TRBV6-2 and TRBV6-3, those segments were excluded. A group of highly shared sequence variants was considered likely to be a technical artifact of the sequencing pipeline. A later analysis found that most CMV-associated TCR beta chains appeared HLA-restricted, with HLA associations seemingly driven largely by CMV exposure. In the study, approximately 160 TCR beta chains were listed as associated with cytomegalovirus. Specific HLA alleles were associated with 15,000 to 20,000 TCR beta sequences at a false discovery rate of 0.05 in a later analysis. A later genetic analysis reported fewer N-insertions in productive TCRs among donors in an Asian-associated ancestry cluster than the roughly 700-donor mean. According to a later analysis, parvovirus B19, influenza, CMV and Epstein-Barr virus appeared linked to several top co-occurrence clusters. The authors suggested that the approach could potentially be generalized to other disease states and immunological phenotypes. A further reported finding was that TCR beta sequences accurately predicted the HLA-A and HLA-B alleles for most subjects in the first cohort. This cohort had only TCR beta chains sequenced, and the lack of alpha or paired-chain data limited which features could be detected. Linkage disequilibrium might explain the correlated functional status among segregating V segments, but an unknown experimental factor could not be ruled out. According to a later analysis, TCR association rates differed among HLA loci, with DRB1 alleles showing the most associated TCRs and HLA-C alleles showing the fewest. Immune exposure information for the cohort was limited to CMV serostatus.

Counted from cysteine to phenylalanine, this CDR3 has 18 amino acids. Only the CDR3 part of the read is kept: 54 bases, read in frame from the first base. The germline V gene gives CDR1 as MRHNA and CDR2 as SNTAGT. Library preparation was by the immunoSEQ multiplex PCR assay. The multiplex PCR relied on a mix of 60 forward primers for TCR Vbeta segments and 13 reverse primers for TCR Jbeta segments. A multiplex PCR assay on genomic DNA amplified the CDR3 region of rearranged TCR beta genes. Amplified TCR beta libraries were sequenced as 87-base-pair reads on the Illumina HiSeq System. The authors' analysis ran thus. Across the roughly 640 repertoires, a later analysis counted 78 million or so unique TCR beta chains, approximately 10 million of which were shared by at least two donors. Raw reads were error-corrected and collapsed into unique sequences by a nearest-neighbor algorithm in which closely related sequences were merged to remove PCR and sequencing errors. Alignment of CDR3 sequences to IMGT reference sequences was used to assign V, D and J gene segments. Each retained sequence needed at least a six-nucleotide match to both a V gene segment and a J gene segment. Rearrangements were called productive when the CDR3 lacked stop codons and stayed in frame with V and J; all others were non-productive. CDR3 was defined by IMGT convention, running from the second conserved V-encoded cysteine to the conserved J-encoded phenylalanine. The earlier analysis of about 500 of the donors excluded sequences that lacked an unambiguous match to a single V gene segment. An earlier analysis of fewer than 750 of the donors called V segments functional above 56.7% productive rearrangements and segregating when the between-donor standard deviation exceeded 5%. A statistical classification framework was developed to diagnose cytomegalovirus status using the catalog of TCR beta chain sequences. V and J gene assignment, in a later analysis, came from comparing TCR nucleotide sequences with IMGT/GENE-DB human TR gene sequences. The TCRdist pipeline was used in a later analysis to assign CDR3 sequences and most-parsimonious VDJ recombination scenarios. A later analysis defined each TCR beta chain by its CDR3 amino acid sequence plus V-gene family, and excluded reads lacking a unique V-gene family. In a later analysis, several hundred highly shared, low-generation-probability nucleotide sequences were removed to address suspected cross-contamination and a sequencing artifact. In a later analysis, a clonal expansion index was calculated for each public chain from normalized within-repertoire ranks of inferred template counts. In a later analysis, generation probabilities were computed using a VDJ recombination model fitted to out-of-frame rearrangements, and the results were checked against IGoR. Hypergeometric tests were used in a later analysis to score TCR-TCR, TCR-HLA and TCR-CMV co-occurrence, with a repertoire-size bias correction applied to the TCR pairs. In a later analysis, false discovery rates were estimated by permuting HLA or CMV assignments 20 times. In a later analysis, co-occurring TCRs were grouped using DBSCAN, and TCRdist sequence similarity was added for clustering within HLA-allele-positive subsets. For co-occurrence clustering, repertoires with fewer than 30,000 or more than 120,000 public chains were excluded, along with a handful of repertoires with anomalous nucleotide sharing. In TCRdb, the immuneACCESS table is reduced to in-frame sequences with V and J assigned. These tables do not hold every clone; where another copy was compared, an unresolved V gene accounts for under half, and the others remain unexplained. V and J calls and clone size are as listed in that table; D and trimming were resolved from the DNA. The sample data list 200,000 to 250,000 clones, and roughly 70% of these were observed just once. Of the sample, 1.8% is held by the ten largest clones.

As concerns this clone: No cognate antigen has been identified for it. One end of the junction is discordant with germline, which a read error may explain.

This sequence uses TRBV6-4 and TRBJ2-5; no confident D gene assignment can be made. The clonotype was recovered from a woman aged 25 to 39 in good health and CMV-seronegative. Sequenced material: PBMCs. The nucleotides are TGTGCCATCAGTGACAAGCAGAACAGCCGAGAAGAGCAAGAGACCCAGTACTTC. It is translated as CAISDKQNSREEQETQYF.